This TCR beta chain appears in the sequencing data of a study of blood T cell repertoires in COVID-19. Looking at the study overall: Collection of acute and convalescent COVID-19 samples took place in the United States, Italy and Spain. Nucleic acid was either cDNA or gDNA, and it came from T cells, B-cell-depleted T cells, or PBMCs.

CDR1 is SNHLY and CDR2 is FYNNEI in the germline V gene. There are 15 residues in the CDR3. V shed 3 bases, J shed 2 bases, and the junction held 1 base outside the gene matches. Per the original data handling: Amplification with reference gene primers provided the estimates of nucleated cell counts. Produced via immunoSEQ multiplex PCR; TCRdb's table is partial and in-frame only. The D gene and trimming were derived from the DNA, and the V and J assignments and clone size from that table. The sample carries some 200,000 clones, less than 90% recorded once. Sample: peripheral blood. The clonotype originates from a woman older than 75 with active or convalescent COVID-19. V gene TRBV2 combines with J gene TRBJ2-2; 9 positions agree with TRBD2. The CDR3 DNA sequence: TGTGCCAGCAGTGAGACTAGCGGTAACACCGGGGAGCTGTTTTTT. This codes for CASSETSGNTGELFF.